Following are 4 T cell receptor beta chains from one sample sequenced in a study of cytomegalovirus exposure and HLA in healthy donors. Primers: 60 Vbeta forward and 13 Jbeta reverse. Clones were sequenced by immunoSEQ multiplex PCR, and TCRdb holds only the in-frame ones, with some missing. This sample has about 160,000 clones, with about 72% found just once. Input material: PBMCs. The source of these receptors is a man aged 25 to 40 in good health and CMV-seropositive.

This clone was counted a few times. The rearrangement joins TRBV18 to TRBJ2-7; 9 bases line up with TRBD1. The CDR3 covers 15 residues. In germline, CDR1 is KGHSH, CDR2 LQKENI. The trim removed 6 bases at V and 0 bases at J, leaving 6 bases unmatched. CDR3 DNA: TGTGCCAGCTCCAGGGGGACAGGGTCCTCCTACGAGCAGTACTTC. As protein: CASSRGTGSSYEQYF.

The gene calls are TRBV5-1 and TRBJ2-7, with D perhaps matching TRBD1 (7 bases). Germline V gene data show CDR1 as SGHRS and CDR2 as YFSETQ. The length of the CDR3 is 15 residues. Trimming cost V 4 bases and J 6 bases, with 20 bases left between them. The DNA for the CDR3 is TGCGCCAGCAGCCCTGCGGGACAGATAAAACTCGAGCAGTACTTC. Translation: CASSPAGQIKLEQYF. Based on the CDR3 plus reference TRBV5-1 and TRBJ2-7, the full variable domain is KAGVTQTPRYLIKTRGQQVTLSCSPISGHRSVSWYQQTPGQGLQFLFEYFSETQRNKGNFPGRFSGRQFSNSRSEMNVSTLELGDSALYLCASSPAGQIKLEQYFGPGTRLTVT.

The chain joins TRBV11-2 to TRBJ2-7; 9 bases fit TRBD1. The trim removed 1 base at V and 3 bases at J, leaving 7 bases unmatched. This CDR3 spans 16 amino acids. Germline V gene data show CDR1 as SGHAT and CDR2 as FQNNGV. The CDR3 coding sequence is TGTGCCAGCAGCTTAGTACCCCGGGACAGGGACTACGAGCAGTACTTC. Protein product: CASSLVPRDRDYEQYF.

The chain uses TRBV5-5 and TRBJ1-6, with 10 bases aligning to TRBD1. The CDR3 has 15 amino acids. The ends lost 0 bases at V and 10 bases at J; junction bases unmatched: 4. Germline lookup yields CDR1 SGHKS and CDR2 YYEKEE (reference sequence). CDR3 protein: CASSLGGQGGSPLHF. DNA of the CDR3: TGTGCCAGCAGCTTGGGCGGACAGGGGGGCTCACCCCTCCACTTT.